This T cell receptor (beta chain) was captured in a study of cytomegalovirus exposure and HLA in healthy donors. With regard to this clone: What it binds is not known.

The PCR contained 60 Vbeta and 13 Jbeta primers. Measured with immunoSEQ multiplex PCR; TCRdb has only the in-frame clones, and not every one. Altogether 95,000 to 110,000 clones are present, about 85% being singletons, with the ten largest covering around 2.1%. The study's findings and limits: Later on, a genetic analysis was performed. It linked a missense variant in DCLRE1C with V- and J-gene trimming of TCR beta.

Trimming stripped 7 bases from V and 2 bases from J, with 6 bases between. The CDR3 extends over 11 amino acids. Per the germline V gene, CDR1 is SNHLY and CDR2 is FYNNEI. This clonotype originated in a young man in good health and CMV-seronegative. V usage is TRBV2 and J usage is TRBJ2-7, with D possibly TRBD1 on 6 matching bases. Sequenced material: PBMCs. CDR3 region: CASTGAYEQYF. In DNA, the CDR3 is TGTGCCAGCACAGGGGCCTACGAGCAGTACTTC.